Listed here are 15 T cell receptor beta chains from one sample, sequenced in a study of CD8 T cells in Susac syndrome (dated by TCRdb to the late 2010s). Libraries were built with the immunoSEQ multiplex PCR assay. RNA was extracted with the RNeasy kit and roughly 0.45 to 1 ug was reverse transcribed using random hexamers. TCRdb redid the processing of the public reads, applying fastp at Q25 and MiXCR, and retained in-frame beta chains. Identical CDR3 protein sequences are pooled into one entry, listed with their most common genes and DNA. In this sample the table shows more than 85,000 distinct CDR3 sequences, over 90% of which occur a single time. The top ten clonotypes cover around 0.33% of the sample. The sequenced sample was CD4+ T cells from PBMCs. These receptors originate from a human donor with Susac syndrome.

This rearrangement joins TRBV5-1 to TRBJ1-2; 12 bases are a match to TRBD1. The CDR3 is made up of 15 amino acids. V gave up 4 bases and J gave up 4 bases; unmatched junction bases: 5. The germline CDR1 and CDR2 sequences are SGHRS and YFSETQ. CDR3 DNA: TGCGCCAGCAGCCCGCCGGGACAGGGGGCCTATGGCTACACCTTC. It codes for CASSPPGQGAYGYTF.

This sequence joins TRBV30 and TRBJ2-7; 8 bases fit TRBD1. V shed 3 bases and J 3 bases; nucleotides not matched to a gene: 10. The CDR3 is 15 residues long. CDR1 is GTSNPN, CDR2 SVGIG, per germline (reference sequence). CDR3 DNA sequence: TGTGCCTGGAGCCCTGGGGGGACAGGAGACTACGAGCAGTACTTC. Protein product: CAWSPGGTGDYEQYF.

CDR3 sequence (DNA): TGTGCCAGCAGCCGGACTAGCGTCGCCTACAATGAGCAGTTCTTC. Residues: CASSRTSVAYNEQFF. V and J are TRBV12-3 or TRBV12-4 and TRBJ2-1; 9 positions match TRBD2. J gave up 2 bases and V 6 bases, and 5 bases lay outside the gene matches. The CDR3 loop spans 15 amino acids.

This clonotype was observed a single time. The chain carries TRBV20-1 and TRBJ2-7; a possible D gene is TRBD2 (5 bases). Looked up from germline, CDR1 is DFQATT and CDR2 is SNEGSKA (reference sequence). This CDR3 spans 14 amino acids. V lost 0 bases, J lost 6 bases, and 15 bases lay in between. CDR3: CSARERGGESEQYF. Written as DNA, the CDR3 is TGCAGTGCTAGAGAGCGAGGTGGGGAGAGCGAGCAGTACTTC.

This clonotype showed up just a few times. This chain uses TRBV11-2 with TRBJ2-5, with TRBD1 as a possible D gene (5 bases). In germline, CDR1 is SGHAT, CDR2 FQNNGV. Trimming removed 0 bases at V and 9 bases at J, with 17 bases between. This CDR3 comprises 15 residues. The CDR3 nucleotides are TGTGCCAGCAGCTTAGAAGGGGCAAGCCACCGTGCCCAGTACTTC. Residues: CASSLEGASHRAQYF.

Here the CDR3 DNA reads TGTGCCACCAGCAGAGATCATGGAGAGACCCAGTACTTC. Its translation is CATSRDHGETQYF. V is TRBV15 and J is TRBJ2-5; D gene uncertain. The length of the CDR3 is 13 residues. Germline V gives CDR1 LNHNV, CDR2 YYDKDF (reference sequence). Trimming pared 0 bases from V and 4 bases from J, leaving 6 bases between.

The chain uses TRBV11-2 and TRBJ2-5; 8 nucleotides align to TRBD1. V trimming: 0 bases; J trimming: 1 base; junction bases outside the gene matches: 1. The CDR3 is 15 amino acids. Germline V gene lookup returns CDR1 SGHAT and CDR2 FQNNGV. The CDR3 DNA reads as TGTGCCAGCAGCTTAGATCAGGGGGCCCAAGAGACCCAGTACTTC. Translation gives CASSLDQGAQETQYF.

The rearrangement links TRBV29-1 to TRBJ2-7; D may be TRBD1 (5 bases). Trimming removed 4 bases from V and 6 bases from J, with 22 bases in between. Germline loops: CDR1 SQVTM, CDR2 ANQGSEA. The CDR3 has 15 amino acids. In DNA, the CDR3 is TGCAGCGTTGTCTCCGGGCCGGTAGGGGATCGCGAGCAGTACTTC. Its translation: CSVVSGPVGDREQYF.

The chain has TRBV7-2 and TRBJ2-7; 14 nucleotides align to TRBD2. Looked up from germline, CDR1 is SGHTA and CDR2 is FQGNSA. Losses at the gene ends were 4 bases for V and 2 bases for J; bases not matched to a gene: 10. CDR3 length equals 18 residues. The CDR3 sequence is CASSSWTSGGTMPYEQYF. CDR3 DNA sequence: TGTGCCAGCAGCTCCTGGACTAGCGGGGGGACTATGCCCTACGAGCAGTACTTC.

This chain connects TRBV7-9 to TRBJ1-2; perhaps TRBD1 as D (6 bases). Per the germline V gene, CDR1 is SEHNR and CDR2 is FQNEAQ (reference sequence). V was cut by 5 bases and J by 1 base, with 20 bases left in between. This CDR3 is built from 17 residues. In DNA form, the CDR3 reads TGTGCCAGCAGCAAGGACAGTGCCAGAGAGCTTAACTATGGCTACACCTTC. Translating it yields CASSKDSARELNYGYTF. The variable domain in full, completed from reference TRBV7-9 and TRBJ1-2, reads DTGVSQNPRHKITKRGQNVTFRCDPISEHNRLYWYRQTLGQGPEFLTYFQNEAQLEKSRLLSDRFSAERPKGSFSTLEIQRTEQGDSAMYLCASSKDSARELNYGYTFGSGTRLTVV.

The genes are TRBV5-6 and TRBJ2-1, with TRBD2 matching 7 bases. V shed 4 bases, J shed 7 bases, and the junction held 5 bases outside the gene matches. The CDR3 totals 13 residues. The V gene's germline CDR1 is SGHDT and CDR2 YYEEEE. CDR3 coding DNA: TGTGCCAGCAGCCTGGGGGGGGTAAATGAGCAGTTCTTC. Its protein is CASSLGGVNEQFF.

The CDR3 is CSARSLNTEAFF. The CDR3 DNA reads TGCAGTGCTAGGTCCCTGAACACTGAAGCTTTCTTT. V and J are TRBV20-1 and TRBJ1-1; no definite D call. Germline CDR1 and CDR2: DFQATT and SNEGSKA (reference sequence). The CDR3 loop spans 12 amino acids. With 3 bases removed from V and 0 bases from J, the gap between germline ends came to 5 bases.

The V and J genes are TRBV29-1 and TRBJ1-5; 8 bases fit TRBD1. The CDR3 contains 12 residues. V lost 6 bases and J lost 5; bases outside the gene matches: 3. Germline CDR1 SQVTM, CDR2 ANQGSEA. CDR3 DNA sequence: TGCAGCGTGGGGGGACAGGATCAGCCCCAGCATTTT. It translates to CSVGGQDQPQHF.

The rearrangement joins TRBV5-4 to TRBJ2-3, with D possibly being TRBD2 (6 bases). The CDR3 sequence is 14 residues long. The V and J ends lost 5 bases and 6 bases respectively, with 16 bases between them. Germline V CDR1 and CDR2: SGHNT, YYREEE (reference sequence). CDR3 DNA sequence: TGTGCCAGCAGGGGGGTACTAGGAGGGGATACGCAGTATTTT. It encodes CASRGVLGGDTQYF.

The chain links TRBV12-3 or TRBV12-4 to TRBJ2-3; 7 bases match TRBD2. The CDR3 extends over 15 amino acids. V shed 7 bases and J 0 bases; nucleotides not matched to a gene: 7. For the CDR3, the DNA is TGTGCCAGCACCTCTAGCGGACATAGCACAGATACGCAGTATTTT. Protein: CASTSSGHSTDTQYF.